Listed below are T cell receptor beta chains from one sample, sequenced in a study. TCRdb re-called the RT-PCR reads through MiXCR, storing one row per CDR3 protein. The profile shows hundreds of thousands of distinct CDR3 sequences, 14% of them singletons. Sequenced material: memory CD4+ T cells from blood. All receptors come from a female donor in good health, serving as a healthy control. Both conserved end residues are part of each CDR3. The order of the fields is CDR3 length, V gene, J gene, CDR3 protein.

length: 13
V: TRBV27
J: TRBJ1-6
CDR3: CASSLRGNAPLHF

length: 13
V: TRBV6-5
J: TRBJ2-1
CDR3: CASSSGDSNEQFF

length: 16
V: TRBV20-1
J: TRBJ2-7
CDR3: CSADRTSGGETYEQYF

length: 15
V: TRBV6-1
J: TRBJ1-2
CDR3: CASNEQILTDYGYTF

length: 15
V: TRBV5-1
J: TRBJ2-3
CDR3: CASSQKAGPTDTQYF

length: 14
V: TRBV7-2
J: TRBJ1-1
CDR3: CASSSLTSNTEAFF

length: 13
V: TRBV13
J: TRBJ1-1
CDR3: CASSPPAGTEAFF

length: 14
V: TRBV6-1
J: TRBJ2-7
CDR3: CASRNRQGFYEQYF

length: 12
V: TRBV28
J: TRBJ1-2
CDR3: CASRRTGYGYTF

length: 16
V: TRBV4-1
J: TRBJ2-5
CDR3: CASSLQLARGGETQYF

length: 13
V: TRBV29-1
J: TRBJ1-1
CDR3: CSVDGGLRTEAFF

length: 16
V: TRBV7-2
J: TRBJ2-1
CDR3: CASSLMHATVNNEQFF

length: 13
V: TRBV7-6
J: TRBJ1-1
CDR3: CASSLEKGTEAFF

length: 14
V: TRBV20-1
J: TRBJ1-2
CDR3: CSARDQEGVFGYTF

length: 13
V: TRBV7-9
J: TRBJ1-4
CDR3: CASSVRGTEKLFF

length: 13
V: TRBV30
J: TRBJ1-2
CDR3: CAWRGRENYGYTF

length: 16
V: TRBV19
J: TRBJ1-1
CDR3: CASSTNPGQANTEAFF

length: 15
V: TRBV9
J: TRBJ2-1
CDR3: CASSPTGFSYNEQFF